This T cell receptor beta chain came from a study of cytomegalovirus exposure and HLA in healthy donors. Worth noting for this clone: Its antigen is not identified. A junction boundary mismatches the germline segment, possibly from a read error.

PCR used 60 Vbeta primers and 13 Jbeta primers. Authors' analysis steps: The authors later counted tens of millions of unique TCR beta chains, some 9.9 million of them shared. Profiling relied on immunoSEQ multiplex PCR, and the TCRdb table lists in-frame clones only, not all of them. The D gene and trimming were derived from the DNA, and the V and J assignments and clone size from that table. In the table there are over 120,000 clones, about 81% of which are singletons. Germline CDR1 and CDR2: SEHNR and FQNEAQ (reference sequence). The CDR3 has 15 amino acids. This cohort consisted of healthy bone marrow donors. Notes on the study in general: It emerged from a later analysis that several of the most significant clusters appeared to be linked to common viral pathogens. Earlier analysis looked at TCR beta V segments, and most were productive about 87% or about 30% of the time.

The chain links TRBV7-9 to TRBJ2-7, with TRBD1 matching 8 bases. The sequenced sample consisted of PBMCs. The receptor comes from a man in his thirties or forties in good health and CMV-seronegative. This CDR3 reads CSSSLADRVGREQYF. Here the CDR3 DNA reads TGTTCCAGCAGCTTAGCGGACAGGGTAGGTCGCGAGCAGTACTTC.